The present entry profiles one T cell receptor (beta chain) with its context. The antigen remains unidentified. These data are taken from a study of radiation and T cells in renal cell carcinoma. Overall study: Nephrectomy followed 15 Gy stereotactic body radiation by 4 weeks. Study results and caveats: Top tumor clonotypes rose in blood 2 weeks post-radiation, then contracted. Pretreatment tumor biopsies were lacking, so baseline clonotypes are unknown.

Germline CDR1 is SEHNR and CDR2 is FQNEAQ (reference sequence). Germline trimming cut 10 bases from V and 6 bases from J; bases unmatched to any gene: 3. This CDR3 is 11 amino acids long. Libraries were prepared by immunoSEQ multiplex PCR; TCRdb keeps only in-frame clonotypes and omits some of them. The sample lists roughly 150,000 clones; about 88% were seen once. As for time point: baseline pretreatment blood. Regarding treatment: 15 Gy SBRT to primary tumor, nephrectomy 4 weeks later. This renal cell carcinoma was of the clear cell type. The sequence was collected from a woman aged 70-85 years with renal cell carcinoma. The J gene is TRBJ2-3, the V gene TRBV7-9, with 8 bases lining up with TRBD2. The sequenced sample was blood, obtained from a patient whose treatment included radiotherapy and nephrectomy. This CDR3 reads CAIGGEDTQYF. CDR3 nucleotides: TGTGCCATCGGGGGGGAGGATACGCAGTATTTT.